These T cell receptor beta chains were read from a single sample in a study of T cells in localized non-small cell lung cancer. Generated by immunoSEQ multiplex PCR, the TCRdb table keeps only in-frame clones and is missing some. The repertoire includes about 15,000 clones, approximately 87% of them detected once, and 25% to 30% sits in the top ten. This material consisted of peripheral blood mononuclear cells, taken before any cancer treatment. The receptors originated from an older male donor with stage II lung adenocarcinoma. Both conserved end residues are trimmed from each CDR3. Fields, in order: CDR3 protein, J gene, V gene, clone size. A row's size may be missing; if present it is once, few, many or a size class.

cdr3_aa: ASSSVTNTEAF
j_call: TRBJ1-1
v_call: TRBV27
clone_size: NA

cdr3_aa: ASSRQGKEYQPQH
j_call: TRBJ1-5
v_call: TRBV27
clone_size: NA

cdr3_aa: ASTLRADHGELF
j_call: TRBJ2-2
v_call: TRBV28
clone_size: NA

cdr3_aa: ASKGLIPTDTQY
j_call: TRBJ2-3
v_call: TRBV6-5
clone_size: NA

cdr3_aa: ASSLWGSGQDTQY
j_call: TRBJ2-3
v_call: TRBV28
clone_size: NA

cdr3_aa: ASSEAVEGLSDEQY
j_call: TRBJ2-7
v_call: TRBV6-1
clone_size: NA

cdr3_aa: ASSPRSVASQNTEAF
j_call: TRBJ1-1
v_call: TRBV5-1
clone_size: once

cdr3_aa: VSSIIAGGPYEQY
j_call: TRBJ2-7
v_call: TRBV19
clone_size: NA

cdr3_aa: ASSPGTGGDEQF
j_call: TRBJ2-1
v_call: TRBV2
clone_size: NA

cdr3_aa: ASSSRGLGNNEQF
j_call: TRBJ2-1
v_call: TRBV5-6
clone_size: NA

cdr3_aa: ASSLGGPQPQH
j_call: TRBJ1-5
v_call: TRBV11-2
clone_size: few

cdr3_aa: ASRGGGTNYGYT
j_call: TRBJ1-2
v_call: TRBV2
clone_size: NA

cdr3_aa: SAQWRDQGAAF
j_call: TRBJ1-1
v_call: TRBV29-1
clone_size: NA

cdr3_aa: ASSILAGVGTGELF
j_call: TRBJ2-2
v_call: TRBV13
clone_size: NA

cdr3_aa: ASSRDRGESEAF
j_call: TRBJ1-1
v_call: TRBV5-1
clone_size: NA

cdr3_aa: ASSLSGITGELF
j_call: TRBJ2-2
v_call: TRBV5-1
clone_size: NA

cdr3_aa: ASSEGYEAF
j_call: TRBJ1-1
v_call: TRBV2
clone_size: few

cdr3_aa: ASSATGGYGYT
j_call: TRBJ1-2
v_call: TRBV5-1
clone_size: NA

cdr3_aa: ASSLWDRQNTEAF
j_call: TRBJ1-1
v_call: TRBV5-1
clone_size: NA

cdr3_aa: ASTASGGNFNTEAF
j_call: TRBJ1-1
v_call: TRBV19
clone_size: NA

cdr3_aa: ASTPGLGQDTQY
j_call: TRBJ2-3
v_call: TRBV19
clone_size: NA

cdr3_aa: ASSLQLAVTDTQY
j_call: TRBJ2-3
v_call: TRBV5-1
clone_size: once

cdr3_aa: ASSITLSTYEQY
j_call: TRBJ2-7
v_call: TRBV19
clone_size: NA

cdr3_aa: ASGSDSGRHYEQY
j_call: TRBJ2-7
v_call: TRBV7-9
clone_size: NA

cdr3_aa: ASSQDSGLAGLYNEQF
j_call: TRBJ2-1
v_call: TRBV4-1
clone_size: NA

cdr3_aa: ASSSSLYGYT
j_call: TRBJ1-2
v_call: TRBV28
clone_size: NA

cdr3_aa: ASSLDQGRGETQY
j_call: TRBJ2-5
v_call: TRBV5-4
clone_size: NA

cdr3_aa: ASSVRDRGREQY
j_call: TRBJ2-7
v_call: TRBV7-9
clone_size: NA

cdr3_aa: ASSLGLAGVAAKNIQY
j_call: TRBJ2-4
v_call: TRBV5-6
clone_size: NA

cdr3_aa: ASSYVQGRTHEQY
j_call: TRBJ2-7
v_call: TRBV6-6
clone_size: once

cdr3_aa: SAISGEQF
j_call: TRBJ2-1
v_call: TRBV20-1
clone_size: NA

cdr3_aa: ASSLTTVGIQY
j_call: TRBJ2-4
v_call: TRBV11-3
clone_size: NA

cdr3_aa: ASSHGWGNNEQF
j_call: TRBJ2-1
v_call: TRBV28
clone_size: few

cdr3_aa: ASRESTGELF
j_call: TRBJ2-2
v_call: TRBV6-5
clone_size: NA

cdr3_aa: ATSKKDSATYEQY
j_call: TRBJ2-7
v_call: TRBV15
clone_size: NA

cdr3_aa: ASRSGTNYGYT
j_call: TRBJ1-2
v_call: TRBV2
clone_size: medium-sized

cdr3_aa: ASSLNVPSTEAF
j_call: TRBJ1-1
v_call: TRBV5-1
clone_size: once

cdr3_aa: ASSLRTGGGNEQF
j_call: TRBJ2-1
v_call: TRBV11-2
clone_size: NA

cdr3_aa: ASSEYSGMAEAF
j_call: TRBJ1-1
v_call: TRBV10-1
clone_size: NA

cdr3_aa: SVGGLTGGETQY
j_call: TRBJ2-5
v_call: TRBV29-1
clone_size: NA

cdr3_aa: ASSSGGGYGYT
j_call: TRBJ1-2
v_call: TRBV5-1
clone_size: NA

cdr3_aa: ATSRERPGSYNEQF
j_call: TRBJ2-1
v_call: TRBV15
clone_size: NA

cdr3_aa: ASSWTANTEAF
j_call: TRBJ1-1
v_call: TRBV7-3
clone_size: NA

cdr3_aa: ASSIGQGTEAF
j_call: TRBJ1-1
v_call: TRBV18
clone_size: NA

cdr3_aa: ASGTAIQPQH
j_call: TRBJ1-5
v_call: TRBV6-5
clone_size: NA

cdr3_aa: ASSLGGVGQPQH
j_call: TRBJ1-5
v_call: TRBV7-9
clone_size: NA

cdr3_aa: ASSLADTQY
j_call: TRBJ2-3
v_call: TRBV7-9
clone_size: NA

cdr3_aa: ASSLSENSNQPQH
j_call: TRBJ1-5
v_call: TRBV6-5
clone_size: NA

cdr3_aa: ASSALGTGLSGNTIY
j_call: TRBJ1-3
v_call: TRBV9
clone_size: NA

cdr3_aa: ASSVVTDTDTQY
j_call: TRBJ2-3
v_call: TRBV9
clone_size: NA

cdr3_aa: ASKTNTEAF
j_call: TRBJ1-1
v_call: TRBV6-1
clone_size: NA

cdr3_aa: ASSGLRGGVEAF
j_call: TRBJ1-1
v_call: TRBV5-4
clone_size: NA

cdr3_aa: ASSSVLGGTEAF
j_call: TRBJ1-1
v_call: TRBV27
clone_size: NA

cdr3_aa: ASSSLRNTEAF
j_call: TRBJ1-1
v_call: TRBV11-3
clone_size: once